Included here is one T cell receptor beta chain sequence, with context. This clone was detected once. Its binding antigen is unknown. Per-base qualities were not stored, and no clone one base away is much larger. The CDR3 spans 14 residues, from the cysteine through the phenylalanine. Of all the DNA, just the CDR3 is kept, 42 bases in frame from base 1. CDR1 and CDR2 (KGHSH, LQKENI) derive from the germline V gene. Trimming costs V 3 bases and J 0 bases, and their ends lie 7 bases apart. The sample originates from a study of Tregs in tolerant kidney transplant recipients (dated by TCRdb to about 2019). General notes on the study: The transplants used related donors with nonmyeloablative bone marrow transplantation, and mixed chimerism in the human trials was transient. The study used TCRbeta sequencing to identify donor-specific regulatory T cells before combined kidney and bone marrow transplantation, then tracked those cells after transplant.

The sample's time point, from its label and the paper: blood sample drawn before combined kidney and bone marrow transplant. Thawed PBMCs were FACS-sorted into unstimulated Tregs (CD4+CD25+CD127-), CD4+ non-Tregs (CD4+CD25-), CD4 cells and CD8 cells. Prior to Treg sorting, thawed PBMCs were rested overnight with approximately 200 IU/ml IL-2 at 37 degrees C. A few combined kidney and bone marrow transplant recipients from the ITN036ST trial were included as patients, and samples were available only from these trial subjects. Healthy control blood was separated into PBMCs by Ficoll density gradient and cryopreserved, and patient PBMCs were collected both before and after transplant. Genomic DNA was extracted from sorted cells with the QIAGEN DNeasy Blood and Tissue Kit for TCRbeta CDR3 sequencing. High-throughput TCRbeta CDR3 sequencing, which included PCR amplification with bias correction and internal controls, was done commercially through immunoSEQ. Per the source publication's procedure: Unique productive TCRbeta sequences were defined by CDR3 nucleotide sequence where primers matched, and otherwise by CDR3 amino acid sequence together with Vbeta and Jbeta genes. As a correction for sorting error, sequences shared between sorted populations at a frequency ratio of 2:1 or less were discarded, and the remaining shared sequences were assigned to the higher population. A sequence counted as donor-reactive if, in CFSE-low cells, the sequence had a frequency of at least 0.01% and was expanded at least 5-fold compared with unstimulated cells. Jensen-Shannon divergence calculated on the top 100 TCRbeta sequences ranked by frequency was used to measure repertoire divergence. For samples with multiple sequencing runs, sorting error was corrected separately for each run before the runs were pooled. The source is immuneACCESS, and TCRdb retained only in-frame sequences with V and J called. Part of the clones is not carried over; for the studies checked, unresolved V genes explain less than half of this, and the remainder is unexplained. V and J calls and clone size are copied from that table; D and trimming were computed from the DNA. Recorded for this sample are 60,000 or so clones; approximately 83% of them occurred a single time. 2% to 2.5% of the sample rests with the top ten.

Overall study outcomes, separate from this receptor: Expanding Tregs with activated donor B cells appeared to identify the most biologically relevant and donor-specific TCRbeta repertoire. Biological reproducibility was not directly addressed, though technical replication error appeared minimal. In tolerant patients, donor-specific Tregs expanded more than Tregs overall, which suggests antigen-driven rather than nonspecific expansion. For some patients the PCR primers changed over time, which made it impossible to compare the samples from those patients at the nucleotide level. Because only a small number of patients were included, the study had limitations, and the results will need to be validated in larger populations as well as under other immunosuppression protocols.

Sequenced material: Tregs from blood, taken before the transplant. The clonotype originates from a human donor who received a combined kidney and bone marrow transplant. Recombination connected TRBV18 to TRBJ2-3; the D gene assignment is ambiguous. The encoded CDR3 is CASSPDKSTDTQYF. The DNA is as follows: TGTGCCAGCTCACCTGACAAAAGCACAGATACGCAGTATTTT.